Listed here are 14 T cell receptor beta chains from one sample, sequenced in a study of OX40 agonist ivuxolimab in advanced cancers. TCRdb's copy holds only in-frame clones and misses some; the assay was immunoSEQ multiplex PCR. This sample has about 110,000 clones, with less than 95% found just once. The material was CD4+ or CD8+ T cells sorted from blood, obtained in a trial of the OX40 agonist ivuxolimab. The receptors come from an adult with an advanced solid tumor such as melanoma, head and neck, liver or kidney cancer.

This sequence joins TRBV19 and TRBJ2-3; possibly TRBD1 or TRBD2 for D (6 bases each). V lost 3 bases, J lost 2 bases, and 12 bases lay in between. Germline CDR1 and CDR2: LNHDA and SQIVND (reference sequence). The CDR3 totals 15 residues. The chain's CDR3 is CASSMKGGTTDTQYF. In DNA, the CDR3 is TGTGCCAGTAGTATGAAGGGGGGCACCACAGATACGCAGTATTTT.

The chain joins TRBV11-3 to TRBJ2-2, with a tentative D call TRBD2 (6 bases). Germline V CDR1 and CDR2: SGHNT, YENEEA. Trimming cost V 6 bases and J 0 bases, with 11 bases left between them. The CDR3 covers 15 residues. The CDR3 nucleotides are TGTGCCAGCAGTCGTAGCGGAACGAACACCGGGGAGCTGTTTTTT. Amino acids: CASSRSGTNTGELFF.

The rearrangement uses TRBV5-6 and TRBJ1-1, with D possibly TRBD1 on 6 matching bases. Germline V gene lookup returns CDR1 SGHDT and CDR2 YYEEEE. Between the trimmed V and J ends, which lost 2 bases and 9 bases, there was a span of 8 bases. This CDR3 is built from 11 residues. This chain's CDR3 is CASSLQGQAFF. As DNA, the CDR3 is TGTGCCAGCAGCTTACAGGGACAAGCTTTCTTT.

This sequence joins TRBV2 and TRBJ2-1, with 16 bases matching TRBD2. The length of the CDR3 is 17 residues. CDR1 is SNHLY, CDR2 FYNNEI, per germline. With V trimmed by 6 bases and J by 7 bases, 9 bases remained unmatched. The CDR3 DNA sequence: TGTGCCAGCAGGGGGACTAGCGGGGGGGCCGTTAGGAATGAGCAGTTCTTC. Translation: CASRGTSGGAVRNEQFF.

The chain joins TRBV19 to TRBJ1-3; D uncertain. Deletions cut 7 bases from V and 0 bases from J, with 4 bases between. The CDR3 is 12 amino acids. Germline CDR1 reads LNHDA; CDR2 reads SQIVND (reference sequence). The CDR3 reads CASKSSGNTIYF. The CDR3 region has the DNA TGTGCCAGTAAGAGCTCTGGAAACACCATATATTTT. The full variable domain, with the rest looked up from reference TRBV19 and TRBJ1-3, is DGGITQSPKYLFRKEGQNVTLSCEQNLNHDAMYWYRQDPGQGLRLIYYSQIVNDFQKGDIAEGYSVSREKKESFPLTVTSAQKNPTAFYLCASKSSGNTIYFGEGSWLTVV.

The chain carries TRBV28 and TRBJ1-5; D gene unclear. V lost 4 bases and J lost 6, with 13 bases in between. Germline-derived CDR1 and CDR2 are MDHEN and SYDVKM. CDR3 size: 14 residues. The CDR3 here is CASSSLIKGQPQHF. The CDR3 DNA is TGTGCCAGCAGTTCCCTGATAAAAGGTCAGCCCCAGCATTTT.

CDR3 nucleotide sequence: TGTGCCAGCAGTCTAACCTCGGTCGGGGGGCCTGGAAACACCATATATTTT. Protein product: CASSLTSVGGPGNTIYF. J is TRBJ1-3 and V is TRBV28; D possibly corresponds to TRBD1 (6 bases). CDR3 size: 17 residues. Germline V gene data show CDR1 as MDHEN and CDR2 as SYDVKM. Trimming removed 5 bases at V and 2 bases at J, with 19 bases between.

This clone came up once. The chain carries TRBV28 and TRBJ1-2, with 7 positions matching TRBD1. CDR3 size: 17 residues. V was pared by 3 bases and J by 4 bases, with 14 bases of the junction left unmatched. Germline-derived CDR1 and CDR2 are MDHEN and SYDVKM. CDR3 sequence reads: CASSFSDRDRALYGYTF. DNA for the CDR3: TGTGCCAGCAGTTTCAGCGACCGTGACAGGGCGCTCTATGGCTACACCTTC.

This chain connects TRBV4-3 to TRBJ2-6; TRBD1 is a possible D gene (6 bases). Germline V gene data show CDR1 as LGHNA and CDR2 as YSLEER. The CDR3 has 16 amino acids. V lost 6 bases to trimming and J lost 1 base, with 13 bases between them. DNA for the CDR3: TGCGCCAGCAGTCAGACAGGTGCTTCTGGGGCCAACGTCCTGACTTTC. As protein: CASSQTGASGANVLTF.

The V and J genes are TRBV28 and TRBJ2-7; 11 nucleotides match TRBD1. Per the germline V gene, CDR1 is MDHEN and CDR2 is SYDVKM. The V segment lost 6 bases and the J segment 7 bases; nucleotides outside the gene matches: 14. The CDR3 consists of 16 residues. This CDR3 reads CASRGPPGQGAREQYF. CDR3 nucleotides: TGTGCCAGCAGGGGCCCCCCTGGACAGGGGGCGCGGGAGCAGTACTTC.

This clone has just a few counts. The V and J genes are TRBV7-2 and TRBJ2-3; 13 bases agree with TRBD2. With V trimmed by 6 bases and J by 1 base, 7 bases remained unmatched. The CDR3 totals 17 residues. The germline V gene encodes CDR1 SGHTA and CDR2 FQGNSA. DNA of the CDR3: TGTGCCAGCAGTCCGCGACTAGCGGGGGGCGGCACAGATACGCAGTATTTT. Translating it yields CASSPRLAGGGTDTQYF.

V usage is TRBV6-6 and J usage is TRBJ1-3; D gene uncertain. The CDR3 has 11 amino acids. Trimming took off 10 bases at V and 0 bases at J, with 4 bases between the two ends. CDR1 is MNHNY, CDR2 SVGAGI, per germline (reference sequence). The CDR3 nucleotides are TGTGCCACCTCCTCTGGAAACACCATATATTTT. Protein: CATSSGNTIYF.

CDR3 bases: TGTGCCAGCAAGCCGGGACAGAGCAATCAGCCCCAGCATTTT. Translation gives CASKPGQSNQPQHF. The chain links TRBV28 to TRBJ1-5, with 7 nucleotides matching TRBD1. This CDR3 is 14 amino acids long. The germline V gene has CDR1 MDHEN and CDR2 SYDVKM. The trim removed 7 bases at V and 1 base at J, leaving 4 bases unmatched.

The rearrangement joins TRBV28 to TRBJ1-2, with 7 bases aligning to TRBD1. In germline, CDR1 is MDHEN, CDR2 SYDVKM. The ends lost 6 bases at V and 4 bases at J; junction bases unmatched: 5. There are 13 residues in the CDR3. CDR3: CASRGTESYGYTF. CDR3 coding DNA: TGTGCCAGCAGGGGGACAGAAAGCTATGGCTACACCTTC.